These 18 T cell receptor beta chains were all obtained from the same sample, sequenced in a study of T-cell memory formation after mild COVID-19. MiXCR, run by TCRdb on the 5' RACE reads, gives a single entry per CDR3 protein. This table has around 430,000 distinct CDR3 sequences, about 16% appearing once. Sequenced sample: PBMCs or a T cell subset sorted from them (not recorded which). The receptor set was obtained from a man aged 18 to 35 who had mild COVID-19 (a few samples of this study predate the infection). Cell type and time point are not known.

This chain connects TRBV7-2 to TRBJ1-3, with D possibly being TRBD1 (5 bases). V was clipped by 4 bases and J by 7 bases, with 11 bases between them. CDR3 size: 13 residues. CDR1 and CDR2 (germline): SGHTA, FQGNSA. The CDR3 region has the DNA TGTGCCAGCAGCTCACAGGTCGGGAACACCATATATTTT. Its translation: CASSSQVGNTIYF.

This chain links TRBV20-1 with TRBJ2-3, with TRBD1 matching 7 bases. Per germline, CDR1 DFQATT and CDR2 SNEGSKA (reference sequence). The CDR3 spans 14 residues. With 4 bases clipped from V and 2 bases from J, the junction kept 6 bases outside the gene matches. The CDR3 DNA reads as TGCAGTGCTACAGGGACAGATTACACAGATACGCAGTATTTT. Translation gives CSATGTDYTDTQYF.

This clonotype was observed a handful of times. The rearrangement uses TRBV20-1 and TRBJ1-1, with D perhaps matching TRBD1 (5 bases). CDR1 DFQATT and CDR2 SNEGSKA come from the germline V gene (reference sequence). V lost 0 bases and J lost 4, with 15 bases in between. The CDR3 spans 15 residues. Written as DNA, the CDR3 is TGCAGTGCTAGAGACCCCGCAGGGATGGGCACTGAAGCTTTCTTT. Translated: CSARDPAGMGTEAFF.

The chain recombines TRBV4-3 with TRBJ2-7, with D tentatively TRBD2 (5 bases). Trimming shortened V by 0 bases and J by 9 bases, and 12 bases separated the two germline ends. This CDR3 has 13 residues. Germline V gene data show CDR1 as LGHNA and CDR2 as YSLEER. CDR3 protein: CASSQDSDSPQYF. The CDR3 coding sequence is TGCGCCAGCAGCCAAGACTCGGACTCTCCGCAGTACTTC.

This clonotype was found a few times. The chain employs TRBV20-1 and TRBJ2-7; D is uncertain. The V end was cut by 5 bases, the J end by 1 base, with 18 bases between. The CDR3 is 15 residues long. Per the germline V gene, CDR1 is DFQATT and CDR2 is SNEGSKA (reference sequence). CDR3 nucleotide sequence: TGCAGTGCTCAGCAACCGGGTGACGAGTCCTACGAGCAGTACTTC. It encodes CSAQQPGDESYEQYF.

The V gene is TRBV7-9, the J gene TRBJ2-1; no reliable D call. Between the trimmed V and J ends, which lost 5 bases and 0 bases, there was a span of 14 bases. Per germline, CDR1 SEHNR and CDR2 FQNEAQ (reference sequence). The CDR3 is 16 amino acids. The CDR3 reads CASSTRTESSYNEQFF. DNA for the CDR3: TGTGCCAGCAGCACCCGGACCGAGAGCTCCTACAATGAGCAGTTCTTC.

This clonotype has only a few counts. The chain combines TRBV30 with TRBJ2-1; 11 nucleotides align to TRBD1. The germline gives CDR1 GTSNPN, CDR2 SVGIG (reference sequence). V lost 2 bases, J lost 7 bases, and 4 bases stayed unmatched. The CDR3 has 14 residues. This chain's CDR3 is CAWSRTGGKNEQFF. Written as DNA, the CDR3 is TGTGCCTGGAGTCGGACAGGGGGCAAGAATGAGCAGTTCTTC. Full variable domain (rest looked up from reference TRBV30 and TRBJ2-1): SQTIHQWPATLVQPVGSPLSLECTVEGTSNPNLYWYRQAAGRGLQLLFYSVGIGQISSEVPQNLSASRPQDRQFILSSKKLLLSDSGFYLCAWSRTGGKNEQFFGPGTRLTVL.

This clonotype appeared a few times. The chain joins TRBV10-3 to TRBJ2-3; a possible D gene is TRBD1 (7 bases). Germline CDR1 is ENHRY and CDR2 is SYGVKD. CDR3 length: 13 amino acids. V gave up 10 bases and J gave up 7 bases, with 18 bases separating them. The CDR3 bases are TGTGCCACCGGAGGGGGCGGTCAGAATACGCAGTATTTT. Amino acids: CATGGGGQNTQYF.

This clonotype was seen a few times. V is TRBV20-1 and J is TRBJ1-1; D gene uncertain. CDR1 DFQATT and CDR2 SNEGSKA come from the germline V gene (reference sequence). Trimming left V 7 bases short and J 0 bases short, with 9 bases between. The CDR3 contains 12 residues. The CDR3 reads CSVTGLNTEAFF. The CDR3, as DNA: TGCAGTGTAACGGGTCTGAACACTGAAGCTTTCTTT.

This clonotype was counted between two and nine times. The rearrangement joins TRBV20-1 to TRBJ2-5; D gene uncertain. The V gene's germline CDR1 is DFQATT and CDR2 SNEGSKA (reference sequence). V was cut by 3 bases and J by 5 bases, with 13 bases left in between. The CDR3 covers 13 residues. DNA of the CDR3: TGCAGTGCTAGGGACCTTTGGCATGAGACCCAGTACTTC. Translation: CSARDLWHETQYF.

The rearrangement links TRBV12-3 or TRBV12-4 to TRBJ2-7, with 7 bases matching TRBD1. V lost 4 bases to trimming and J lost 7 bases; unmatched junction nucleotides: 10. CDR3 length equals 14 residues. CDR3 in amino acids: CASSSPDRAWEQYV. The DNA for the CDR3 is TGTGCCAGCAGTTCCCCCGACAGGGCTTGGGAGCAGTACGTC.

The table lists this clonotype with a few counts. V gene TRBV16 combines with J gene TRBJ1-4; D is possibly TRBD1 (5 bases). CDR1 and CDR2 (germline): KGHSY, FQNENV. Trimming removed 5 bases at V and 2 bases at J, with 12 bases between. The CDR3 extends over 15 amino acids. DNA of the CDR3: TGTGCCAGCAGCTTCGCAGGGAATACTAATGAAAAACTGTTTTTT. It specifies CASSFAGNTNEKLFF.

The chain has TRBV27 and TRBJ2-7; D unresolved. The V gene's germline CDR1 is MNHEY and CDR2 SMNVEV (reference sequence). The CDR3 sequence is 12 residues long. Trimming shortened V by 5 bases and J by 0 bases, and 5 bases separated the two germline ends. The CDR3 here is CASSTHSYEQYF. CDR3 in DNA: TGTGCCAGCAGTACCCACTCCTACGAGCAGTACTTC.

The chain combines TRBV7-9 with TRBJ1-1; 10 positions agree with TRBD1. CDR1 and CDR2 from the germline V gene are SEHNR and FQNEAQ (reference sequence). The CDR3 loop spans 15 amino acids. With V trimmed by 5 bases and J by 6 bases, 9 bases remained unmatched. The CDR3 nucleotides read TGTGCCAGCAGCAGCCACGGGACAGGGGACCCTGAAGCTTTCTTT. Protein sequence: CASSSHGTGDPEAFF.

This clonotype came up a few times. The chain recombines TRBV5-1 with TRBJ1-1; D might be TRBD1 (5 bases). CDR3 length equals 15 residues. Germline V lookup: CDR1 SGHRS, CDR2 YFSETQ. V lost 9 bases and J 0 bases, leaving 18 bases between the germline ends. CDR3 DNA: TGCGCCACCAGAACCTTGGGACGGTTGAACACTGAAGCTTTCTTT. Translating it yields CATRTLGRLNTEAFF.

This clonotype was seen more than once but under ten times. This chain's CDR3 is CSVVLAGSDTQYF. The CDR3, as DNA: TGCAGCGTTGTACTAGCGGGGTCAGATACGCAGTATTTT. The chain carries TRBV29-1 and TRBJ2-3; 10 bases agree with TRBD2. Germline V gives CDR1 SQVTM, CDR2 ANQGSEA. CDR3 size: 13 residues. The ends lost 4 bases at V and 4 bases at J; junction bases unmatched: 2.

The chain has TRBV7-6 and TRBJ2-5; a weak D match, TRBD1 (5 bases). Germline lookup yields CDR1 SGHVS and CDR2 FNYEAQ. The CDR3 spans 15 residues. The germline V and J ends were trimmed by 6 bases and 4 bases, with 18 bases remaining between them. Written as DNA, the CDR3 is TGTGCCAGCAGTCGGACAAGTGGTCGCGGAGAGACCCAGTACTTC. Protein sequence: CASSRTSGRGETQYF.

This clonotype showed up just a few times. The rearrangement joins TRBV3-1 to TRBJ2-7; 7 nucleotides line up with TRBD1. The CDR3 loop spans 15 amino acids. With V trimmed by 4 bases and J by 1 base, 7 bases remained unmatched. Germline lookup yields CDR1 LGHDT and CDR2 YNNKEL (reference sequence). CDR3 DNA: TGTGCCAGCAGCCGGAACACGGGACAGTCCTACGAGCAGTACTTC. Translation gives CASSRNTGQSYEQYF.